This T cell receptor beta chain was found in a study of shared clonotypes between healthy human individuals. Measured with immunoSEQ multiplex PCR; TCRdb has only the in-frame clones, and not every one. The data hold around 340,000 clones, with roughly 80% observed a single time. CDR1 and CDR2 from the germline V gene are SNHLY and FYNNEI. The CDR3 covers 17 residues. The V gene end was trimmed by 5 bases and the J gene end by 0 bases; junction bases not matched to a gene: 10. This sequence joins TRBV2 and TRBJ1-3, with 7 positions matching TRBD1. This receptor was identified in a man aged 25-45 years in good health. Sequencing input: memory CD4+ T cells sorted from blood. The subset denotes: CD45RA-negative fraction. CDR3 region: CASSTRQGLFSGNTIYF. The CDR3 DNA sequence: TGTGCCAGCAGTACCCGACAGGGACTCTTCTCTGGAAACACCATATATTTT.